Presented here are 8 T cell receptor beta chains from one specimen sequenced in a study of blood T cell repertoires in COVID-19. Here immunoSEQ multiplex PCR was the method, and the copy in TCRdb shows in-frame clones only, minus some. The repertoire holds over 200,000 clones, with approximately 84% as singletons. The sequenced sample consisted of peripheral blood. The receptors stem from a woman aged 45-65 years with active or convalescent COVID-19.

This clone showed up just a few times. The chain links TRBV6-1 to TRBJ1-1; D perhaps matches TRBD1 (5 bases). Trimming stripped 3 bases from V and 5 bases from J, with 10 bases between. Germline CDR1 MNHNS, CDR2 SASEGT. The CDR3 length is 13 residues. Written as DNA, the CDR3 is TGTGCCAGCAGTGAGAGAGGACAAACTGAAGCTTTCTTT. This translates into CASSERGQTEAFF.

The chain links TRBV9 to TRBJ2-7; TRBD1 agrees at 9 bases. With V trimmed by 3 bases and J by 7 bases, 11 bases remained unmatched. The CDR3 contains 15 residues. Germline V gene lookup returns CDR1 SGDLS and CDR2 YYNGEE. CDR3 nucleotides: TGTGCCAGCAGCGATACCGGGACAGGGAAGGGGGAGCAGTACTTC. This codes for CASSDTGTGKGEQYF.

The chain has TRBV27 and TRBJ2-5; 7 positions match TRBD2. The length of the CDR3 is 16 residues. Germline loops: CDR1 MNHEY, CDR2 SMNVEV (reference sequence). J lost 5 bases, V lost 7 bases, and 16 bases had no gene match. The CDR3 sequence is CASKGFGLAGDETQYF. The DNA for the CDR3 is TGTGCCAGCAAGGGCTTTGGTTTGGCGGGGGATGAGACCCAGTACTTC.

The J gene is TRBJ1-1, the V gene TRBV6-5; D perhaps matches TRBD1 (5 bases). The CDR3 covers 14 residues. Trimming pared 6 bases from V and 1 base from J, leaving 12 bases between. The germline gives CDR1 MNHEY, CDR2 SVGAGI. Here the CDR3 DNA reads TGTGCCAGCAGCCGCCCCGGGGGGAACACTGAAGCTTTCTTT. This codes for CASSRPGGNTEAFF.

V and J are TRBV3-1 (or the pseudogene TRBV3-2) and TRBJ1-1, with 9 bases that match TRBD1. The germline CDR1 and CDR2 sequences are LGHDT and YNNKEL (reference sequence). Trimming took 5 bases from V and 4 from J; bases not matched to a gene: 8. The CDR3 has 15 residues. Here the CDR3 reads CASSSTGGGGTEAFF. Written as DNA, the CDR3 is TGTGCCAGCAGCTCAACAGGGGGCGGGGGCACTGAAGCTTTCTTT.

The chain links TRBV25-1 to TRBJ2-7; weak D call: TRBD2 (6 bases). Between the trimmed V and J ends, which lost 6 bases and 12 bases, there was a span of 15 bases. This CDR3 contains 11 residues. The germline CDR1 and CDR2 sequences are MGHDK and SYGVNS. The DNA of the CDR3 is TGTGCCAGCAGCCCCGGCGGGGCTCTGTACGTC. Translated, it gives CASSPGGALYV.

This chain links TRBV14 with TRBJ2-3; 8 nucleotides match TRBD2. The CDR3 spans 15 residues. The germline V gene has CDR1 SGHDN and CDR2 FVKESK. The V and J ends lost 5 bases and 6 bases, in that order; junction bases with no gene match: 10. The CDR3 sequence: CASSTRTSFTDTQYF. The CDR3 region has the DNA TGTGCCAGCAGCACTCGGACTAGCTTCACGGATACGCAGTATTTT.

The genes are TRBV5-1 and TRBJ1-1; no clear D gene. Germline lookup yields CDR1 SGHRS and CDR2 YFSETQ. This CDR3 region has 14 residues. Trimming took 3 bases from V and 5 from J, leaving 14 bases between them. In DNA form, the CDR3 reads TGCGCCAGCAGCTCAAGGGCCGGGAATACTGAAGCTTTCTTT. Translation gives CASSSRAGNTEAFF. Based on the CDR3 plus reference TRBV5-1 and TRBJ1-1, the full variable domain is KAGVTQTPRYLIKTRGQQVTLSCSPISGHRSVSWYQQTPGQGLQFLFEYFSETQRNKGNFPGRFSGRQFSNSRSEMNVSTLELGDSALYLCASSSRAGNTEAFFGQGTRLTVV.